What follows is one T cell receptor (beta chain) and its context. There is no known antigen for this receptor. The input lacks base qualities; no much larger clone sits a single base away. The CDR3 spans 16 residues, from the cysteine through the phenylalanine. Only the CDR3 DNA stays, 48 bases, in frame from base 1. From a lookup of the germline V gene, CDR1 and CDR2 are MGHRA and YSYEKL. The V and J ends are trimmed by 1 base and 14 bases, leaving 23 bases between them. TCR cDNA was made using 5'RACE template switching, a step that added a universal primer site and unique molecular identifiers. Priming of cDNA synthesis was performed from both the TCR alpha and TCR beta constant segments. Libraries were amplified in two PCR steps, with sample barcodes and sequencing adapters added in the second step. Sequencing of the libraries was done on either Illumina HiSeq 2500 (2x100 bp) or NovaSeq (2x150 bp). As for the original processing: MIGEC was used to demultiplex reads and collapse the reads into UMI consensus sequences, and MiXCR was used for V(D)J alignment. Vaccine-responding clonotypes were defined with edgeR using replicate PBMC samples, requiring FDR below 0.01 and a log2 fold change above 5 up to day 15. Bulk clonotypes were assigned CD4 or CD8 identity according to which sequenced CD4 or CD8 repertoire held them at higher abundance. TCRdb cleaned the public reads at Q25 with fastp, built clones with MiXCR and kept in-frame beta chains. Every entry covers one CDR3 protein and lists the most common genes and DNA from its rows. TCRdb assigned the V and J calls; the authors' analysis was not used. In all, the sample holds around 350,000 distinct CDR3 sequences, and 11% of those were seen once. Jointly, the top ten make up 18% of the sample.

The data were taken from a study of T cells after yellow fever vaccination (dated by TCRdb to between 2018 and 2021). Regarding the research as a whole: The SMART-Seq v4 Ultra Low Input RNA kit was used to prepare libraries from fractions with low cell numbers. Bulk TCR alpha and beta repertoires were sequenced longitudinally to track T-cell clones before and after primary and booster YFV17D yellow fever vaccination. The cohort comprised two healthy male donors, one aged 18 to 30 and one aged 30 to 40 years. Blood samples were taken at several timepoints before and after primary and secondary immunization, and bulk PBMC replicates and cell subsets were isolated. Overall results and qualifications from the work: The study included only two donors, which limits how far the findings can be generalized. A small fraction of clonotypes appeared in both the CD4 and CD8 compartments, likely as a result of convergent recombination. FACS-sorted repertoires could contain abundant contaminating clonotypes from the bulk population, so computational filtering was required. After the booster, most of the clones that had expanded following primary vaccination were detected again (about 95% of CD4 and around 90% of CD8), which suggests that memory was broadly maintained. The secondary T-cell response was weaker than the primary response but faster, peaking on day 5 instead of day 15.

The treatment or condition tag for this specimen amounts to: live attenuated yellow fever vaccine strain. At every blood-draw timepoint, two biological replicates of bulk PBMCs were collected. A standard Ficoll-Paque protocol was used to isolate PBMCs from peripheral blood. RNA was extracted with TriZol from bulk PBMCs, CD4 and CD8 fractions, and dextramer-positive and dextramer-negative fractions. The TCR sequence derives from a man between 18 and 35 years old who received the YFV17D yellow fever vaccine. The V and J genes are TRBV4-1 and TRBJ1-4; matching of 6 bases hints at TRBD1 as the D gene. The input for sequencing was PBMCs, taken on the day of the first yellow fever vaccination. The CDR3 is CASSQVGAALMKRLFF. The DNA sequence reads TGCGCCAGCAGCCAAGTGGGGGCGGCCCTAATGAAAAGGCTGTTTTTT.